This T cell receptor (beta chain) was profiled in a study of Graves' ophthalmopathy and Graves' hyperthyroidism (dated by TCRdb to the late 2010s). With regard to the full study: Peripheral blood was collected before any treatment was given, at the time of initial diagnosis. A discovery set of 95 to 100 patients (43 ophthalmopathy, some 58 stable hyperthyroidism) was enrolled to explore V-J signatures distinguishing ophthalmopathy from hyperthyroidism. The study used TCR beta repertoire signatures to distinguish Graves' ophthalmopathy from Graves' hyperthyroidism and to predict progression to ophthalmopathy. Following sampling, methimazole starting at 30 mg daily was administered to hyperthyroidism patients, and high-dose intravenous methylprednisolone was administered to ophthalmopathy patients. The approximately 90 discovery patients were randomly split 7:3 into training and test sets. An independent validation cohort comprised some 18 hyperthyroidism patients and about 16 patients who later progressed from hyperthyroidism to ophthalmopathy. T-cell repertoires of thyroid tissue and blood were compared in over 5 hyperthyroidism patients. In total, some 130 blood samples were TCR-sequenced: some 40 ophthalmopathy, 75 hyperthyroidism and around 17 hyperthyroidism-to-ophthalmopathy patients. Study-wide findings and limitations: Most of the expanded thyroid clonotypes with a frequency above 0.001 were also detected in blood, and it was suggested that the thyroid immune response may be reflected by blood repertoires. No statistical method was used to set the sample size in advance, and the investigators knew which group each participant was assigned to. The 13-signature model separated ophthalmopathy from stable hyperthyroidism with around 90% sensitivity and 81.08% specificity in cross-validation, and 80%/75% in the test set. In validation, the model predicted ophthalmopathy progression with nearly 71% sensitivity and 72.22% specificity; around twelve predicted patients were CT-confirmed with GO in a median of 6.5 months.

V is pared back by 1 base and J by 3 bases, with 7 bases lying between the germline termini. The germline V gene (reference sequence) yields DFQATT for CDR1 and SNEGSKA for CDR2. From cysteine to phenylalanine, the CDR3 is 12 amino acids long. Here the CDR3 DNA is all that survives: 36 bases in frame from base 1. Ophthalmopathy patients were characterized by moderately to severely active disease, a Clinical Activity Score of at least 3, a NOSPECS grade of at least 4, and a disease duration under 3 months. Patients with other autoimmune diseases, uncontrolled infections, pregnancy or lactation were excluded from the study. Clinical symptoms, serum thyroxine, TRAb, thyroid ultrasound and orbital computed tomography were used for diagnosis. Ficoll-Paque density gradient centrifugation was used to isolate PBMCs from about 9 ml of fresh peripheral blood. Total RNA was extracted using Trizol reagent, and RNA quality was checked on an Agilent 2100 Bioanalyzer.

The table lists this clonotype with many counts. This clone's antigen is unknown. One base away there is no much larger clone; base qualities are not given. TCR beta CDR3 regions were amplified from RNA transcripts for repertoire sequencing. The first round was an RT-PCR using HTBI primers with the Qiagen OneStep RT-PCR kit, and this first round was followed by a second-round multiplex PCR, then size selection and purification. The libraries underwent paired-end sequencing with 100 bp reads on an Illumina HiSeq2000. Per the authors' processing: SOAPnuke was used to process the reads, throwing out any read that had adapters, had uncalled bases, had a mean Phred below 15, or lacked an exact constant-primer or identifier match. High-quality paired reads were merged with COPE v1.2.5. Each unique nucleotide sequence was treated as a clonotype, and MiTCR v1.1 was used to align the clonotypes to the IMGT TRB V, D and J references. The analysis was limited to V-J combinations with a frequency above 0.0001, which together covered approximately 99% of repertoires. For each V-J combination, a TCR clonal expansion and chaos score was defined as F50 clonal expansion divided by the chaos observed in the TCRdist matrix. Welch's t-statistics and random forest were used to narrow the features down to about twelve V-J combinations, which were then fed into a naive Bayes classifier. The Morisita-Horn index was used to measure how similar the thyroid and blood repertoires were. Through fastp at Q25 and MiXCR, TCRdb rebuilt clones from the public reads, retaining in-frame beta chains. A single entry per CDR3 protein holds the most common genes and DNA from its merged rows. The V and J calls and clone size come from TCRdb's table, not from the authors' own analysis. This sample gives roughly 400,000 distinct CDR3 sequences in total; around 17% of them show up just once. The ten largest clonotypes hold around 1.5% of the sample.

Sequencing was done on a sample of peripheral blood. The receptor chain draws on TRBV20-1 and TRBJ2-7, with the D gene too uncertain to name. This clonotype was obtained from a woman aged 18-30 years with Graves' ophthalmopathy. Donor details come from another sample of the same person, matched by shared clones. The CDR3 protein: CSARGNGYEQYF. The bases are TGCAGTGCTAGAGGAAACGGCTACGAGCAGTACTTC.